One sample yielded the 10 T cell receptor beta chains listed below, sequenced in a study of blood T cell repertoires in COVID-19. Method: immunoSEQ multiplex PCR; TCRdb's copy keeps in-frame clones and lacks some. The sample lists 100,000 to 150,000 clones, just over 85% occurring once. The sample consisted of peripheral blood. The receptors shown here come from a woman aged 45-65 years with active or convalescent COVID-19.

CDR3 sequence (DNA): TGTGCCAGCAGTTCCCGGGGGGGCCCCTCCTACGAGCAGTACTTC. Translated: CASSSRGGPSYEQYF. V is TRBV28 and J is TRBJ2-7; 8 bases agree with TRBD2. V was pared by 4 bases and J by 0 bases, with 5 bases of the junction left unmatched. Germline-derived CDR1 and CDR2 are MDHEN and SYDVKM. The CDR3 loop spans 15 amino acids.

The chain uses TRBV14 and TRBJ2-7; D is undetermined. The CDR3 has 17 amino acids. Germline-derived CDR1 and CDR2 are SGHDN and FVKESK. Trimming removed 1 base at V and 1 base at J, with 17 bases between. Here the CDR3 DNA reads TGTGCCAGCAGCCAAGGCTCCCTGGCCTTTCAATCCTACGAGCAGTACTTC. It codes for CASSQGSLAFQSYEQYF.

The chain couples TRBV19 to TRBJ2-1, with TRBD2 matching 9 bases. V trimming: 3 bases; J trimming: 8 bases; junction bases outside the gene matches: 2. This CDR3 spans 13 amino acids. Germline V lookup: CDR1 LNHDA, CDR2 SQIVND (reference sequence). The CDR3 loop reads CASSMGLAHEQFF. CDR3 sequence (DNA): TGTGCCAGTAGTATGGGACTAGCTCATGAGCAGTTCTTC.

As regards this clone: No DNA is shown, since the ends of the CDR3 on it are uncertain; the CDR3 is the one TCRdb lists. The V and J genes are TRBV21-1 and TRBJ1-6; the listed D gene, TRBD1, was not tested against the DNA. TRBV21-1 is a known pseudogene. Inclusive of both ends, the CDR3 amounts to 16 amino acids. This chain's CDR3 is CASSKVGKGARSPLHF.

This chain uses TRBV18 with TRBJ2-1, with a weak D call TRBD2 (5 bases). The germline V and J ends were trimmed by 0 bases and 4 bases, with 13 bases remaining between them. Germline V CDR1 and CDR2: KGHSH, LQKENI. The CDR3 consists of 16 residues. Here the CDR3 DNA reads TGTGCCAGCTCACCACCGGCTGCCGGGGTATACAATGAGCAGTTCTTC. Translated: CASSPPAAGVYNEQFF.

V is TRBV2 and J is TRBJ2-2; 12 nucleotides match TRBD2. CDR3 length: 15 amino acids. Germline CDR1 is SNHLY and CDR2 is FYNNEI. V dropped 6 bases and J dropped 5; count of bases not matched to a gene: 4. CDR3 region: CASSELAGGTGELFF. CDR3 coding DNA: TGTGCCAGCAGCGAACTAGCGGGAGGTACCGGGGAGCTGTTTTTT.

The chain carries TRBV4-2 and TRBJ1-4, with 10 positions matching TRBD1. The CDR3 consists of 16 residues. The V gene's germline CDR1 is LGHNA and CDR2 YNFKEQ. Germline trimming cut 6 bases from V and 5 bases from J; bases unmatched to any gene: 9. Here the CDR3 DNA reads TGTGCCAGCAGACGATTTACGGGACAGGGGAATGAAAAACTGTTTTTT. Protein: CASRRFTGQGNEKLFF.

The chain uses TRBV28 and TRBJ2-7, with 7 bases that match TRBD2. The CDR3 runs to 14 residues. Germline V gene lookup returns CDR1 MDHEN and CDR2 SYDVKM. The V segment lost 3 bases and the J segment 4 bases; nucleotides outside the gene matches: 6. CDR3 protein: CASSFAGDYYEQYF. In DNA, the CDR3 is TGTGCCAGCAGTTTCGCGGGGGACTATTACGAGCAGTACTTC. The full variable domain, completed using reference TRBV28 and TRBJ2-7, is DVKVTQSSRYLVKRTGEKVFLECVQDMDHENMFWYRQDPGLGLRLIYFSYDVKMKEKGDIPEGYSVSREKKERFSLILESASTNQTSMYLCASSFAGDYYEQYFGPGTRLTVT.

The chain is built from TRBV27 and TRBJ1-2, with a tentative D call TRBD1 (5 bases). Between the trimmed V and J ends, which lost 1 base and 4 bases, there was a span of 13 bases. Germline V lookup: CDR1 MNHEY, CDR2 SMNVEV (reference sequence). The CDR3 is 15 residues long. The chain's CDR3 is CASSLFGGTGYGYTF. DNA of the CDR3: TGTGCCAGCAGTTTATTCGGGGGGACTGGCTATGGCTACACCTTC.

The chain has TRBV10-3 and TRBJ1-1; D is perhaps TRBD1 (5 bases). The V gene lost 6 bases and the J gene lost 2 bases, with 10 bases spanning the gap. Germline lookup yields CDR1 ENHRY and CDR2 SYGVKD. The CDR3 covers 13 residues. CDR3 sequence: CAISRGDNTEAFF. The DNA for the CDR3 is TGTGCCATCAGCCGCGGGGACAACACTGAAGCTTTCTTT.